The TCR beta chain under discussion was sequenced for a study of patients and donors after allogeneic stem cell transplantation. TCRdb reprocessed the RT-PCR reads via MiXCR and lists one record per CDR3 protein. The sample has approximately 99,000 distinct CDR3 sequences; roughly 37% are singletons. V was clipped by 5 bases and J by 8 bases, with 18 bases between them. CDR1 and CDR2 from the germline V gene are SQVTM and ANQGSEA. The CDR3 runs 13 residues. The sample consisted of blood, either unsorted or a sorted T cell fraction (not recorded which). V gene TRBV29-1 combines with J gene TRBJ1-2; maybe TRBD1 (5 bases). The sequence derives from a human donor who was either an allogeneic HSCT recipient or a stem cell or donor lymphocyte infusion donor (not recorded which). It is not recorded whose cells these are; they may come from a transplant donor. CDR3 nucleotides: TGCAGCGTTCCGGCCCGGGACTTCAAAGGCTACACCTTC. This codes for CSVPARDFKGYTF.